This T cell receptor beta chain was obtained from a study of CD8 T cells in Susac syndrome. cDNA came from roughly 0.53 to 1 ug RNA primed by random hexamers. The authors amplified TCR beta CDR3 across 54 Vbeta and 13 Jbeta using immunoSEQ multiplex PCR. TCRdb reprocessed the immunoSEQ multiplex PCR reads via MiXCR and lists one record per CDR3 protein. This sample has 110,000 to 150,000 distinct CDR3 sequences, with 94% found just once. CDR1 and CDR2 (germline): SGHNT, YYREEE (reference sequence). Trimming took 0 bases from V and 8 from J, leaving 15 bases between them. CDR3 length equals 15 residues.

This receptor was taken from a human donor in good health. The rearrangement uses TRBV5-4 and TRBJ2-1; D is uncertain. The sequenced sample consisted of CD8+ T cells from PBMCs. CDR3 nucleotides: TGTGCCAGCAGCTTGGTGGCGCAGGCGGCGGATGAGCAGTTCTTC. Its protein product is CASSLVAQAADEQFF.